One sample yielded the 32 T cell receptor beta chains listed below, sequenced in a study of CD8 T cells in ankylosing spondylitis. TCRdb called the 5' RACE reads again in MiXCR, with one record for every CDR3 protein. The table shows about 280,000 distinct CDR3 sequences, with around 19% occurring only once. The sample taken for sequencing was blood, either unsorted or a sorted T cell fraction (not recorded which). The receptors come from a male donor with ankylosing spondylitis or in good health (not recorded which).

This chain joins TRBV3-1 and TRBJ1-6; TRBD1 is a possible D gene (6 bases). V dropped 2 bases and J dropped 7 bases, with 12 bases sitting between them. Germline CDR1 LGHDT, CDR2 YNNKEL (reference sequence). This CDR3 has 15 amino acids. The CDR3 loop reads CASSQSDSANSPLHF. Here the CDR3 DNA reads TGTGCCAGCAGCCAATCGGACAGCGCAAATTCACCCCTCCACTTT. The entire variable domain, with the rest obtained from reference TRBV3-1 and TRBJ1-6, is as follows: DTAVSQTPKYLVTQMGNDKSIKCEQNLGHDTMYWYKQDSKKFLKIMFSYNNKELIINETVPNRFSPKSPDKAHLNLHINSLELGDSAVYFCASSQSDSANSPLHFGNGTRLTVT.

This clonotype showed up many times. The chain joins TRBV20-1 to TRBJ1-5; D is unresolved. In germline, CDR1 is DFQATT, CDR2 SNEGSKA (reference sequence). This CDR3 is built from 13 residues. Trimming took off 5 bases at V and 0 bases at J, with 8 bases between the two ends. Here the CDR3 DNA reads TGCAGTGCTCGACTGGATAGCAATCAGCCCCAGCATTTT. It specifies CSARLDSNQPQHF.

The rearrangement uses TRBV6-2 or TRBV6-3 and TRBJ2-2; D remains unclear. The germline V gene encodes CDR1 MNHEY and CDR2 SVGEGT. The V end was cut by 5 bases, the J end by 6 bases, with 13 bases between. The CDR3 runs 14 residues. The CDR3 loop reads CASSAKDWAGELFF. Here the CDR3 DNA reads TGTGCCAGCAGTGCGAAAGATTGGGCCGGGGAGCTGTTTTTT.

Ten or more counts support this clonotype. J is TRBJ2-1 and V is TRBV5-1; 10 positions agree with TRBD2. J gave up 4 bases and V 3 bases, and 7 bases lay outside the gene matches. Looked up from germline, CDR1 is SGHRS and CDR2 is YFSETQ. The CDR3 sequence is 16 residues long. As DNA, the CDR3 is TGCGCCAGCAGCTCCAGGAGCGGGAGGGATTACAATGAGCAGTTCTTC. As protein: CASSSRSGRDYNEQFF.

J is TRBJ1-5 and V is TRBV6-2 or TRBV6-3; TRBD1 is a possible D gene (5 bases). Trimming left V 4 bases short and J 0 bases short, with 10 bases between. The CDR3 is 15 amino acids. From germline, CDR1 is MNHEY and CDR2 SVGEGT. In DNA, the CDR3 is TGTGCCAGCAGTTGGGGGGATTATAGCAATCAGCCCCAGCATTTT. It translates to CASSWGDYSNQPQHF.

The chain recombines TRBV7-9 with TRBJ2-1, with TRBD2 matching 7 bases. Germline CDR1 is SEHNR and CDR2 is FQNEAQ (reference sequence). J was trimmed by 10 bases and V by 5 bases; bases with no gene match: 11. The CDR3 extends over 14 amino acids. CDR3 DNA sequence: TGTGCCAGCAGCCCCTTCGGGAGGATGGGCGAGCAGTTCTTC. Its translation: CASSPFGRMGEQFF.

The rearrangement joins TRBV12-3 or TRBV12-4 to TRBJ1-5; D gene unclear. The V end lost 7 bases, the J end lost 2 bases, and 15 bases lay between the germline ends. This CDR3 contains 15 residues. The CDR3 region is CASTGSGSGNQPQHF. The CDR3 DNA reads as TGTGCCAGCACGGGTTCGGGATCGGGCAATCAGCCCCAGCATTTT.

The chain recombines TRBV3-1 with TRBJ2-5; D remains unclear. Trimming took off 5 bases at V and 5 bases at J, with 6 bases between the two ends. CDR3 length: 11 amino acids. Germline V CDR1 and CDR2: LGHDT, YNNKEL (reference sequence). CDR3 sequence: CASSVKETQYF. The CDR3 DNA reads as TGTGCCAGCAGCGTAAAGGAGACCCAGTACTTC.

This clonotype was counted only a few times. The chain employs TRBV28 and TRBJ2-3; TRBD1 matches at 7 bases. V was clipped by 5 bases and J by 2 bases; unmatched bases: 7. Looked up from germline, CDR1 is MDHEN and CDR2 is SYDVKM. CDR3 size: 15 residues. CDR3 protein: CASSPPTGSTDTQYF. The CDR3 DNA reads as TGTGCCAGCAGTCCCCCGACAGGGTCCACAGATACGCAGTATTTT.

Details on this clonotype: This may be a read error, as it is one base from a much larger clone. V gene TRBV9 combines with J gene TRBJ2-1; TRBD1 or TRBD2 may be the D gene (6 bases each). Per germline, CDR1 SGDLS and CDR2 YYNGEE. The CDR3 has 13 residues. CDR3 coding DNA: TGTGCCAGCAGCCCCGCGCCTCCGGGGGCCCTGCTCTTC. Protein product: CASSPAPPGALLF.

As for this clonotype: Sequence at one end of the junction differs from germline and may be a read error. The chain links TRBV11-2 to TRBJ2-3, with a weak D call TRBD2 (6 bases). Germline values: CDR1 SGHAT, CDR2 FQNNGV. CDR3 length: 16 amino acids. The CDR3 reads CASSLGGGISTDTQYF. In DNA, the CDR3 is TGTGCCAGCAGCTTAGGAGGCGGGATCAGCACGGATACGCAGTATTTT.

This clonotype was counted only a few times. This sequence joins TRBV28 and TRBJ2-7, with D possibly TRBD1 on 6 matching bases. Deletions cut 8 bases from V and 6 bases from J, with 11 bases between. Germline CDR1 reads MDHEN; CDR2 reads SYDVKM. The CDR3 spans 11 residues. The CDR3, as DNA: TGTGCCAGCTCAGGGGATCGCGAGCAGTACGTC. Amino acid sequence: CASSGDREQYV.

The gene calls are TRBV7-9 and TRBJ1-1; no clear D gene. The length of the CDR3 is 15 residues. Germline values: CDR1 SEHNR, CDR2 FQNEAQ (reference sequence). Trimming left V 1 base short and J 0 bases short, with 9 bases between. CDR3 residues: CASSLGVGVNTEAFF. In DNA, the CDR3 is TGTGCCAGCAGCTTAGGGGTGGGAGTGAACACTGAAGCTTTCTTT.

This clonotype was seen more than once but under ten times. The CDR3 region is CATSDPGAASTDTQYF. Here the CDR3 DNA reads TGTGCCACCAGTGACCCCGGCGCGGCTAGCACAGATACGCAGTATTTT. The chain carries TRBV24-1 and TRBJ2-3; no reliable D call. Germline assignment: CDR1 KGHDR and CDR2 SFDVKD. V was pared by 4 bases and J by 0 bases, with 13 bases between. The CDR3 is 16 amino acids.

The gene calls are TRBV20-1 and TRBJ2-5; 7 nucleotides match TRBD2. The germline V gene has CDR1 DFQATT and CDR2 SNEGSKA (reference sequence). The CDR3 totals 14 residues. J was trimmed by 4 bases and V by 1 base; bases with no gene match: 6. The CDR3 sequence is CSARARLAIETQYF. In DNA form, the CDR3 reads TGCAGTGCTAGAGCCCGACTAGCCATAGAGACCCAGTACTTC.

The sample holds a few counts of this clonotype. The DNA for the CDR3 is TGTGCCAGCAGCCCCTCGGACTACAATGAGCAGTTCTTC. As protein: CASSPSDYNEQFF. The rearrangement joins TRBV7-3 to TRBJ2-1; the D is unclear. V lost 5 bases and J 3 bases, leaving 8 bases between the germline ends. Germline assignment: CDR1 SGHTA and CDR2 FQGTGA. The CDR3 runs 13 residues.

This chain joins TRBV30 and TRBJ1-4, with a tentative D call TRBD1 (5 bases). The CDR3 has 15 residues. With 0 bases removed from V and 4 bases from J, the gap between germline ends came to 12 bases. Germline CDR1 and CDR2: GTSNPN and SVGIG (reference sequence). This chain's CDR3 is CAWSVGGTNNEKLFF. The CDR3 nucleotides read TGTGCCTGGAGTGTAGGAGGGACCAATAATGAAAAACTGTTTTTT.

This clonotype was detected ten times or more. The V and J genes are TRBV29-1 and TRBJ1-1; no firm D call. V shed 5 bases and J shed 1 base, with 8 bases lying between them. The CDR3 covers 12 residues. Germline CDR1 is SQVTM and CDR2 is ANQGSEA. The CDR3 spells CSVRLPNTEAFF. The DNA of the CDR3 is TGCAGCGTTCGGTTGCCGAACACTGAAGCTTTCTTT.

At least ten counts were recorded for this clonotype. The genes are TRBV9 and TRBJ2-5; D unclear. The CDR3 has 17 residues. Germline V CDR1 and CDR2: SGDLS, YYNGEE. Trimming stripped 0 bases from V and 2 bases from J, with 17 bases between. The CDR3 DNA reads as TGTGCCAGCAGCGTAGTCCCCGAGACTTGGGGTCAAGAGACCCAGTACTTC. Protein: CASSVVPETWGQETQYF.

This chain links TRBV5-1 with TRBJ2-5; 14 bases line up with TRBD2. Trimming cost V 4 bases and J 1 base; bases outside gene matches: 3. CDR1 and CDR2 from the germline V gene are SGHRS and YFSETQ. CDR3 size: 16 residues. The CDR3 sequence is CASSHGTSGSQETQYF. CDR3 nucleotide sequence: TGCGCCAGCAGCCATGGGACTAGCGGGAGCCAAGAGACCCAGTACTTC.

This clonotype was detected only a few times. The rearrangement joins TRBV18 to TRBJ1-2, with 8 nucleotides matching TRBD1. The CDR3 consists of 15 residues. The J segment lost 0 bases and the V segment lost 3 bases, leaving 3 bases of the junction unmatched. Looked up from germline, CDR1 is KGHSH and CDR2 is LQKENI. The CDR3 DNA reads as TGTGCCAGCTCACCCAAACAGGGGGCTAACTATGGCTACACCTTC. Encoded protein: CASSPKQGANYGYTF.

The J gene is TRBJ2-3, the V gene TRBV5-5; 11 bases line up with TRBD2. Looked up from germline, CDR1 is SGHKS and CDR2 is YYEKEE (reference sequence). The CDR3 loop spans 15 amino acids. V shed 4 bases, J shed 4 bases, and the junction held 5 bases outside the gene matches. CDR3 nucleotide sequence: TGTGCCAGCAGCCATACTAGCGGGAGTGCAGATACGCAGTATTTT. Encoded protein: CASSHTSGSADTQYF.

In this sample, this clonotype turned up a few times. The chain recombines TRBV5-1 with TRBJ1-4; D unresolved. The CDR3 has 14 residues. With 2 bases removed from V and 2 bases from J, the gap between germline ends came to 7 bases. Germline values: CDR1 SGHRS, CDR2 YFSETQ. The DNA for the CDR3 is TGCGCCAGCAGCTTCGGGTGGACTAATGAAAAACTGTTTTTT. Translation: CASSFGWTNEKLFF.

This clonotype occurred a few times. V and J are TRBV20-1 and TRBJ2-1; either TRBD1 or TRBD2 may fit D (6 bases each). This CDR3 has 14 residues. Germline-derived CDR1 and CDR2 are DFQATT and SNEGSKA (reference sequence). Trimming left V 3 bases short and J 7 bases short, with 16 bases between. The CDR3: CSARSGGAGNEQFF. The CDR3 DNA is TGCAGTGCTAGGTCCGGGGGCGCCGGGAATGAGCAGTTCTTC.

The V call is TRBV29-1, the J call TRBJ2-7, with 13 bases identical to TRBD2. This CDR3 is 14 amino acids long. Germline V gene sequence: CDR1 SQVTM, CDR2 ANQGSEA. V shed 4 bases and J 3 bases; nucleotides not matched to a gene: 3. The CDR3 loop is CSVGTSGRDYEQYV. The CDR3 DNA is TGCAGCGTTGGGACTAGCGGGAGAGACTACGAGCAGTACGTC.

This clonotype was seen at least ten times. Here the CDR3 DNA reads TGTGCCAGCACCCCGGGGAGCGGGGATTACAATGAGCAGTTCTTC. Translating it yields CASTPGSGDYNEQFF. The V and J genes are TRBV28 and TRBJ2-1, with TRBD2 matching 7 bases. Per the germline V gene, CDR1 is MDHEN and CDR2 is SYDVKM. V gave up 7 bases and J gave up 4 bases; unmatched junction bases: 10. CDR3 length: 15 amino acids. Together with reference TRBV28 and TRBJ2-1, the CDR3 gives the full variable domain: DVKVTQSSRYLVKRTGEKVFLECVQDMDHENMFWYRQDPGLGLRLIYFSYDVKMKEKGDIPEGYSVSREKKERFSLILESASTNQTSMYLCASTPGSGDYNEQFFGPGTRLTVL.

The rearrangement links TRBV29-1 to TRBJ2-3, with D tentatively TRBD1 or TRBD2 (6 bases each). Germline V lookup: CDR1 SQVTM, CDR2 ANQGSEA. This CDR3 contains 12 residues. V was cut by 7 bases and J by 3 bases, with 11 bases left in between. Here the CDR3 reads CSDGGLTDTQYF. The DNA of the CDR3 is TGCAGCGATGGGGGGCTGACAGATACGCAGTATTTT.

A few counts support this clonotype. The genes are TRBV29-1 and TRBJ2-2; 10 nucleotides agree with TRBD2. Germline CDR1 SQVTM, CDR2 ANQGSEA. The CDR3 runs to 14 residues. Trimming cost V 1 base and J 5 bases; bases outside gene matches: 1. The CDR3 is CSVEGSGRTGELFF. DNA for the CDR3: TGCAGCGTTGAAGGTAGCGGGAGGACCGGGGAGCTGTTTTTT.

This clonotype came up many times. The chain couples TRBV10-3 to TRBJ2-7; D gene unclear. V was clipped by 3 bases and J by 3 bases, with 6 bases between them. Looked up from germline, CDR1 is ENHRY and CDR2 is SYGVKD. CDR3 size: 12 residues. The CDR3 DNA sequence: TGTGCCATCAGTGATAATAGCTACGAGCAGTACGTC. Residues: CAISDNSYEQYV.

This clonotype has more than one count but fewer than ten. The gene calls are TRBV29-1 and TRBJ2-3, with a tentative D call TRBD2 (5 bases). V lost 3 bases to trimming and J lost 1 base, with 14 bases between them. The germline V gene encodes CDR1 SQVTM and CDR2 ANQGSEA. The CDR3 length is 15 residues. CDR3 sequence: CSVDLAYGGTDTQYF. Here the CDR3 DNA reads TGCAGCGTTGATCTAGCTTACGGGGGCACAGATACGCAGTATTTT.

This clonotype was detected a few times. The V gene is TRBV28, the J gene TRBJ2-1, with 11 bases lining up with TRBD2. The CDR3 loop spans 15 amino acids. CDR1 MDHEN and CDR2 SYDVKM come from the germline V gene. The V and J ends lost 7 bases and 7 bases, in that order; junction bases with no gene match: 9. The CDR3 here is CASINSGRAGNEQFF. In DNA, the CDR3 is TGTGCCAGCATCAATAGCGGGAGGGCCGGGAATGAGCAGTTCTTC.

The rearrangement links TRBV9 to TRBJ2-3; D call uncertain. There are 14 residues in the CDR3. Germline V gene sequence: CDR1 SGDLS, CDR2 YYNGEE. The germline V and J ends were trimmed by 4 bases and 0 bases, with 9 bases remaining between them. This chain's CDR3 is CASSLKPSTDTQYF. CDR3 nucleotides: TGTGCCAGCAGCCTTAAGCCTAGCACAGATACGCAGTATTTT.